This T cell receptor beta chain was retrieved from a study of blood T cell repertoires in COVID-19 (dated by TCRdb to 2020 to 2022). With respect to the entire study: Collaborator samples came from the United States, Italy and Spain and covered acute and convalescent phases of COVID-19. The material from the prospective study consisted of cDNA or gDNA derived from T cells, B-cell-depleted T cells, or PBMCs. Subjects who had been exposed to COVID-19, were actively infected with it, or had recovered from it provided the deeply sampled blood TCRbeta repertoires that made up the dataset. The repertoires were released in a freely available public database intended as a resource for research on the immune response to SARS-CoV-2. The samples were drawn from two sources: the first 160 participants of the ongoing ImmuneRACE study, and 1,254 subjects contributed by 6 global collaborators. Sample metadata almost always included a de-identified subject ID, COVID-19 status, age in years and sex. HLA class I and class II types, where available, came from metadata supplied by the sample provider rather than from assay-based typing. The study at large found these results: The amount of clinical and demographic metadata varied by source and participant and was provided uncurated.

This clone was seen a single time. This clone's antigen is unknown. It has no much larger one-base neighbor in the sample; base qualities were not kept. The immunoSEQ Assay, a bias-controlled multiplex PCR, was used to amplify TCRbeta CDR3 regions from genomic DNA. In the original analysis: The number of nucleated cells in each sample was estimated by amplification of reference gene primers within the assay. To quantify the absolute abundance of each unique TCRbeta CDR3 rearrangement, sequence reads were collapsed and filtered. For each sample, productive Simpson clonality was calculated by taking the square root of Simpson's diversity index across productive rearrangements. TCRdb retrieved this table from immuneACCESS and kept in-frame rearrangements only. Not all clones are present; in checked studies, unresolved V genes account for under half, and no reason is known for the remainder. The DNA gave D and trimming, while V, J and clone size come from that table. The sample records 200,000 to 250,000 clones, 90% to 95% of which are singletons. The top ten constitute 1% to 1.5% of the sample.

The collaborating institutions used their own protocols to collect whole blood in K2EDTA tubes. For TCRbeta analysis, collaborators shipped samples as frozen whole blood, isolated PBMCs, or DNA extracted from either of those sample types. Sequencing input: peripheral blood. This sequence was found in a man aged 30-40 years with acute or convalescent COVID-19.

The base sequence is TGTGCCAGCAGCCAAGTGGGCAGGGGAGCCAAAAACATTCAGTACTTC. Translated, it gives CASSQVGRGAKNIQYF. This chain joins TRBV3-1 (or the pseudogene TRBV3-2) to TRBJ2-4, with a weak D call of TRBD1 (6 bases match). From the germline V gene (reference sequence), CDR1 is LGHDT and CDR2 is YNNKEL. From cysteine to phenylalanine, the CDR3 is 16 amino acids long. Just CDR3 DNA is preserved here, 48 bases in frame from base 1. V was cut back by 1 base and J by 0 bases, leaving a gap of 10 bases between them.